This T cell receptor (beta chain) was retrieved from a study of early T cells in non-severe SARS-CoV-2 infection. At the level of the study: Sequencing was performed on bulk RNA from unsorted whole blood, leaving chains unpaired.

This clonotype was observed a handful of times. The antigen is unknown. Whole-study results and caveats: Matching against VDJdb likely underestimated virus-specific expansions, favoring anti-spike CD8.

The CDR3 spans 14 residues. Between the trimmed V and J ends, which lost 4 bases and 4 bases, there was a span of 12 bases. Germline loops: CDR1 SGHRS, CDR2 YFSETQ. Unique molecular identifiers were affixed to single, distinct cDNA molecules. TCRdb redid the calling of the 5' RACE reads with MiXCR, one entry per CDR3 protein. This table has over 100,000 distinct CDR3 sequences, around 12% appearing once. The sequenced material came from whole blood. V gene TRBV5-1 combines with J gene TRBJ2-1; D is unresolved. This TCR derives from an adult who was a healthcare worker with PCR-confirmed SARS-CoV-2 infection or an uninfected control (not recorded which). Here the CDR3 reads CASSPPSGYNEQFF. DNA of the CDR3: TGCGCCAGCAGCCCCCCCTCCGGGTACAATGAGCAGTTCTTC.